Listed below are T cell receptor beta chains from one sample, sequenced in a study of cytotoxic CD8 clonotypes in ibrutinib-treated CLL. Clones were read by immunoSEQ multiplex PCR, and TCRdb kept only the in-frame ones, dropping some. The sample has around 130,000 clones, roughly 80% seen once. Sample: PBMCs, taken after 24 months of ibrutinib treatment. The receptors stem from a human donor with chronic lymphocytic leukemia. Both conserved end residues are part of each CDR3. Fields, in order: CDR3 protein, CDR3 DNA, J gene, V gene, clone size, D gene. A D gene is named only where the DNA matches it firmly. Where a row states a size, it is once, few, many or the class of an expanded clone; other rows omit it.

CDR3aa: CAVRRNTGELFF
CDR3nt: TGTGCGGTTCGTAGAAACACCGGGGAGCTGTTTTTT
j_gene: TRBJ2-2
v_gene: TRBV6-5
abundance: .
d_gene: .

CDR3aa: CATSRDPGAGGGYTF
CDR3nt: TGTGCCACCAGCAGAGATCCAGGGGCCGGGGGCGGCTACACCTTC
j_gene: TRBJ1-2
v_gene: TRBV15
abundance: .
d_gene: .

CDR3aa: CASSIQGAGNTIYF
CDR3nt: TGTGCCAGCAGCATACAGGGGGCTGGAAACACCATATATTTT
j_gene: TRBJ1-3
v_gene: TRBV5-6
abundance: few
d_gene: TRBD1

CDR3aa: CASSGRIYGYTF
CDR3nt: TGTGCCAGCAGTGGAAGGATCTATGGCTACACCTTC
j_gene: TRBJ1-2
v_gene: TRBV2
abundance: .
d_gene: .

CDR3aa: CASSPPTGAREKLFF
CDR3nt: TGTGCCAGCTCACCACCGACAGGGGCTAGGGAAAAACTGTTTTTT
j_gene: TRBJ1-4
v_gene: TRBV18
abundance: .
d_gene: TRBD1

CDR3aa: CAISEAGGLYGYTF
CDR3nt: TGTGCCATCAGTGAGGCAGGGGGCCTCTATGGCTACACCTTC
j_gene: TRBJ1-2
v_gene: TRBV10-3
abundance: .
d_gene: TRBD1

CDR3aa: CASSGPDTGLSEAFF
CDR3nt: TGCGCCAGCAGTGGCCCCGATACAGGGCTGTCAGAAGCTTTCTTT
j_gene: TRBJ1-1
v_gene: TRBV10-2
abundance: .
d_gene: .

CDR3aa: CASSLRGTNTGELFF
CDR3nt: TGTGCCAGCAGCCTGCGGGGGACAAACACCGGGGAGCTGTTTTTT
j_gene: TRBJ2-2
v_gene: TRBV9
abundance: .
d_gene: .

CDR3aa: CASSYSTVEEAYEQYF
CDR3nt: TGTGCCAGCAGTTACTCGACAGTCGAGGAGGCCTACGAGCAGTACTTC
j_gene: TRBJ2-7
v_gene: TRBV6-5
abundance: .
d_gene: .

CDR3aa: CASSSQGGRTNYGYTF
CDR3nt: TGTGCCAGTAGTTCCCAAGGGGGCCGAACTAACTATGGCTACACCTTC
j_gene: TRBJ1-2
v_gene: TRBV19
abundance: .
d_gene: TRBD1

CDR3aa: CASSRGQGTEKLFF
CDR3nt: TGTGCCAGCAGCCGAGGACAGGGGACTGAAAAACTGTTTTTT
j_gene: TRBJ1-4
v_gene: TRBV6-5
abundance: .
d_gene: TRBD1

CDR3aa: CASSQSKQAGYTF
CDR3nt: TGCGCCAGCAGTCAATCGAAACAAGCTGGCTACACCTTC
j_gene: TRBJ1-2
v_gene: TRBV23-1
abundance: .
d_gene: .

CDR3aa: CASSPLGQGRFYGNEQFF
CDR3nt: TGTGCCAGCAGCCCATTAGGGCAGGGACGGTTTTACGGCAATGAGCAGTTCTTC
j_gene: TRBJ2-1
v_gene: TRBV5-6
abundance: .
d_gene: .

CDR3aa: CASSPGRSGLSYNEQFF
CDR3nt: TGTGCCAGCTCACCCGGACGGTCCGGTCTCTCCTACAATGAGCAGTTCTTC
j_gene: TRBJ2-1
v_gene: TRBV18
abundance: .
d_gene: .

CDR3aa: CASSVRDGQPQHF
CDR3nt: TGTGCCAGCAGCGTCAGGGACGGACAGCCCCAGCATTTT
j_gene: TRBJ1-5
v_gene: TRBV7-8
abundance: .
d_gene: .

CDR3aa: CASAVELEAFF
CDR3nt: TGTGCCAGCGCGGTCGAGCTCGAAGCTTTCTTT
j_gene: TRBJ1-1
v_gene: TRBV28
abundance: .
d_gene: .

CDR3aa: CASSVVPGDPYGYTF
CDR3nt: TGTGCCAGCAGCGTAGTTCCGGGGGATCCATATGGCTACACCTTC
j_gene: TRBJ1-2
v_gene: TRBV9
abundance: .
d_gene: .

CDR3aa: CAWQGGSGNTIYF
CDR3nt: TGTGCCTGGCAGGGCGGGTCTGGAAACACCATATATTTT
j_gene: TRBJ1-3
v_gene: TRBV30
abundance: .
d_gene: .

CDR3aa: CASSLSLGGQTSISPLHF
CDR3nt: TGTGCCAGCAGCTTATCACTCGGGGGACAGACCTCTATTTCACCCCTCCACTTT
j_gene: TRBJ1-6
v_gene: TRBV7-2
abundance: .
d_gene: TRBD1

CDR3aa: CASSQGPASNEKLFF
CDR3nt: TGTGCCAGCTCCCAAGGGCCAGCTTCGAATGAAAAACTGTTTTTT
j_gene: TRBJ1-4
v_gene: TRBV18
abundance: .
d_gene: .

CDR3aa: CAISDDRGHGYTF
CDR3nt: TGTGCCATCAGTGATGACAGGGGGCATGGCTACACCTTC
j_gene: TRBJ1-2
v_gene: TRBV10-3
abundance: .
d_gene: TRBD1

CDR3aa: CASSPTRTGSETQYF
CDR3nt: TGTGCCAGCAGTCCCACTAGGACAGGGTCGGAGACCCAGTACTTC
j_gene: TRBJ2-5
v_gene: TRBV2
abundance: .
d_gene: TRBD1

CDR3aa: CASSQGRNSNQPQHF
CDR3nt: TGTGCCAGCAGTCAAGGGAGAAATAGCAATCAGCCCCAGCATTTT
j_gene: TRBJ1-5
v_gene: TRBV6-1
abundance: .
d_gene: .

CDR3aa: CAWSQTGTGNTEAFF
CDR3nt: TGTGCCTGGAGCCAAACCGGGACAGGGAACACTGAAGCTTTCTTT
j_gene: TRBJ1-1
v_gene: TRBV30
abundance: .
d_gene: TRBD1

CDR3aa: CASSQVGRAVGSGELFF
CDR3nt: TGCGCCAGCAGCCAAGTGGGAAGGGCCGTAGGATCCGGGGAGCTGTTTTTT
j_gene: TRBJ2-2
v_gene: TRBV4-3
abundance: .
d_gene: .

CDR3aa: CATSGRQLATNEKLFF
CDR3nt: TGTGCCACCAGCGGTCGACAGCTTGCAACTAATGAAAAACTGTTTTTT
j_gene: TRBJ1-4
v_gene: TRBV15
abundance: .
d_gene: .

CDR3aa: CASSPDRNYGYTF
CDR3nt: TGTGCCAGCAGTCCGGACAGAAACTATGGCTACACCTTC
j_gene: TRBJ1-2
v_gene: TRBV28
abundance: .
d_gene: .

CDR3aa: CAMNGLGVGRFQETQYF
CDR3nt: TGTGCCATGAACGGGCTAGGGGTGGGGAGATTCCAAGAGACCCAGTACTTC
j_gene: TRBJ2-5
v_gene: TRBV2
abundance: few
d_gene: .

CDR3aa: CASSLDGSYNSPLHF
CDR3nt: TGTGCCAGCAGCTTGGATGGCTCCTATAATTCACCCCTCCACTTT
j_gene: TRBJ1-6
v_gene: TRBV5-6
abundance: .
d_gene: .

CDR3aa: CASNPWTSGGEQFF
CDR3nt: TGTGCCAGCAACCCCTGGACTAGCGGGGGGGAGCAGTTCTTC
j_gene: TRBJ2-1
v_gene: TRBV7-6
abundance: .
d_gene: TRBD2

CDR3aa: CASSQGILGGNQPQHF
CDR3nt: TGCGCCAGCAGCCAAGGAATTCTGGGTGGAAATCAGCCCCAGCATTTT
j_gene: TRBJ1-5
v_gene: TRBV4-1
abundance: .
d_gene: .

CDR3aa: CASSLDKSTETQYF
CDR3nt: TGCGCCAGCAGCTTGGATAAGTCCACAGAGACCCAGTACTTC
j_gene: TRBJ2-5
v_gene: TRBV5-1
abundance: once
d_gene: .

CDR3aa: CASSFPGLIGNQPQHF
CDR3nt: TGTGCCAGCAGTTTTCCTGGACTTATTGGCAATCAGCCCCAGCATTTT
j_gene: TRBJ1-5
v_gene: TRBV28
abundance: .
d_gene: .

CDR3aa: CASSQTSGGLGEQFF
CDR3nt: TGTGCCAGCTCGCAGACTAGCGGGGGGTTAGGTGAGCAGTTCTTC
j_gene: TRBJ2-1
v_gene: TRBV18
abundance: .
d_gene: TRBD2

CDR3aa: CASRTGTGKGNTEAFF
CDR3nt: TGTGCCAGCAGAACCGGGACAGGCAAGGGGAACACTGAAGCTTTCTTT
j_gene: TRBJ1-1
v_gene: TRBV11-2
abundance: .
d_gene: TRBD1

CDR3aa: CASSLYSINYGYTF
CDR3nt: TGTGCCAGCAGCTTATATTCTATCAACTATGGCTACACCTTC
j_gene: TRBJ1-2
v_gene: TRBV11-2
abundance: once
d_gene: .

CDR3aa: CASSSNGGWLKTQYF
CDR3nt: TGTGCCAGCAGTAGCAATGGGGGGTGGCTTAAGACCCAGTACTTC
j_gene: TRBJ2-5
v_gene: TRBV28
abundance: .
d_gene: .

CDR3aa: CAISDSSGQETQYF
CDR3nt: TGTGCCATCAGTGACAGTAGCGGGCAAGAGACCCAGTACTTC
j_gene: TRBJ2-5
v_gene: TRBV10-3
abundance: .
d_gene: TRBD2

CDR3aa: CASSVSPGNTGELFF
CDR3nt: TGTGCCAGCAGCGTTTCCCCCGGGAACACCGGGGAGCTGTTTTTT
j_gene: TRBJ2-2
v_gene: TRBV9
abundance: .
d_gene: .

CDR3aa: CASSIQGQNQPQHF
CDR3nt: TGTGCCAGTAGTATACAGGGGCAGAATCAGCCCCAGCATTTT
j_gene: TRBJ1-5
v_gene: TRBV19
abundance: .
d_gene: .

CDR3aa: CASSFRRGVHNEQFF
CDR3nt: TGTGCCAGCAGTTTCCGGCGGGGGGTCCACAATGAGCAGTTCTTC
j_gene: TRBJ2-1
v_gene: TRBV27
abundance: .
d_gene: TRBD2

CDR3aa: CASSGGQGSYNSPLHF
CDR3nt: TGTGCCAGCAGTGGGGGACAGGGCAGTTACAATTCACCCCTCCACTTT
j_gene: TRBJ1-6
v_gene: TRBV2
abundance: .
d_gene: TRBD1

CDR3aa: CASSPDRVREAFF
CDR3nt: TGTGCCAGCAGCCCGGACAGGGTACGTGAAGCTTTCTTT
j_gene: TRBJ1-1
v_gene: TRBV7-6
abundance: .
d_gene: TRBD1

CDR3aa: CASRLRGALTYGYTF
CDR3nt: TGTGCCAGCAGACTGCGGGGGGCGCTTACCTATGGCTACACCTTC
j_gene: TRBJ1-2
v_gene: TRBV27
abundance: .
d_gene: .

CDR3aa: CASSGTGKDRPQHF
CDR3nt: TGTGCCAGCAGTGGGACAGGCAAGGACCGGCCCCAGCATTTT
j_gene: TRBJ1-5
v_gene: TRBV6-1
abundance: .
d_gene: TRBD1

CDR3aa: CAWSVRDSQSPLHF
CDR3nt: TGTGCCTGGAGTGTACGGGACAGTCAGTCACCCCTCCACTTT
j_gene: TRBJ1-6
v_gene: TRBV30
abundance: .
d_gene: TRBD1

CDR3aa: CASSPRGGTDTQYF
CDR3nt: TGTGCCAGCAGCCCGCGTGGAGGGACAGATACGCAGTATTTT
j_gene: TRBJ2-3
v_gene: TRBV6-5
abundance: .
d_gene: .

CDR3aa: CASTFYNEQFF
CDR3nt: TGTGCCAGTACATTCTACAATGAGCAGTTCTTC
j_gene: TRBJ2-1
v_gene: TRBV19
abundance: .
d_gene: .

CDR3aa: CASSFLQGAAGNTIYF
CDR3nt: TGCGCCAGCAGCTTTCTACAGGGGGCTGCTGGAAACACCATATATTTT
j_gene: TRBJ1-3
v_gene: TRBV5-1
abundance: once
d_gene: TRBD1

CDR3aa: CASTLTPTPGIEAFF
CDR3nt: TGTGCCAGCACCCTAACGCCGACCCCAGGGATTGAAGCTTTCTTT
j_gene: TRBJ1-1
v_gene: TRBV7-2
abundance: once
d_gene: .

CDR3aa: CASSQDGQGLSGANVLTF
CDR3nt: TGCGCCAGCAGCCAAGATGGGCAGGGCCTCTCTGGGGCCAACGTCCTGACTTTC
j_gene: TRBJ2-6
v_gene: TRBV4-3
abundance: .
d_gene: .

CDR3aa: CASRPQGNRDGYTF
CDR3nt: TGTGCCAGCAGACCACAGGGGAATAGAGATGGCTACACCTTC
j_gene: TRBJ1-2
v_gene: TRBV6-5
abundance: few
d_gene: TRBD1

CDR3aa: CATSSRGGSGNTIYF
CDR3nt: TGTGCCACCAGCTCGAGAGGGGGCTCTGGAAACACCATATATTTT
j_gene: TRBJ1-3
v_gene: TRBV15
abundance: once
d_gene: .

CDR3aa: CASSIGGSGANVLTF
CDR3nt: TGTGCCAGCAGTATAGGGGGGTCAGGGGCCAACGTCCTGACTTTC
j_gene: TRBJ2-6
v_gene: TRBV9
abundance: .
d_gene: .

CDR3aa: CASSLVGRSTDTQYF
CDR3nt: TGTGCCAGCAGCTTAGTGGGCAGAAGCACAGATACGCAGTATTTT
j_gene: TRBJ2-3
v_gene: TRBV7-2
abundance: .
d_gene: .

CDR3aa: CASSLITGAPTDTQYF
CDR3nt: TGTGCCAGCAGCTTAATTACAGGGGCGCCCACAGATACGCAGTATTTT
j_gene: TRBJ2-3
v_gene: TRBV7-2
abundance: .
d_gene: TRBD1

CDR3aa: CASSPPGTQGETQYF
CDR3nt: TGTGCCAGCTCACCTCCGGGGACACAGGGGGAGACCCAGTACTTC
j_gene: TRBJ2-5
v_gene: TRBV18
abundance: .
d_gene: TRBD1